The rows below give T cell receptor beta chains drawn from one sample of a study of blood T cell repertoires in COVID-19. Clones were read by immunoSEQ multiplex PCR, and TCRdb kept only the in-frame ones, dropping some. The sample includes 300,000 to 400,000 clones, more than 90% of them seen just once. The sequencing sample was made of PBMCs or T cells enriched from blood (not recorded which). Receptors originate from a woman in her twenties or thirties who had been exposed to COVID-19. Both conserved end residues are part of each CDR3. The order of the fields is clone size, V gene, D gene, J gene, CDR3 protein, CDR3 DNA. D genes are given only for firm matches. Size is omitted from some rows. Given values are once, few, many or a class for expanded clones.

>.|TRBV5-6|TRBD1|TRBJ1-2
CASSAGTGSYGYTF
TGTGCCAGCAGCGCGGGGACAGGGTCCTATGGCTACACCTTC
>.|TRBV7-2|TRBD1|TRBJ2-5
CASSSPRGPETQYF
TGTGCCAGCAGCTCACCCAGGGGGCCAGAGACCCAGTACTTC
>.|TRBV19|TRBD2|TRBJ2-3
CASSIGRGGTDTQYF
TGTGCCAGTAGTATAGGTCGGGGGGGCACAGATACGCAGTATTTT
>.|TRBV7-8|TRBD1|TRBJ2-7
CASSFPGQGVYEQYF
TGTGCCAGCAGCTTCCCGGGACAGGGGGTCTACGAGCAGTACTTC
>.|TRBV6-5|.|TRBJ1-3
CASSSWLSSGNTIYF
TGTGCCAGCAGTTCCTGGCTCAGCTCTGGAAACACCATATATTTT
>.|TRBV11-2|.|TRBJ1-1
CASSLQTNTEAFF
TGTGCCAGCAGCCTCCAGACTAACACTGAAGCTTTCTTT
>.|TRBV5-5|.|TRBJ1-1
CASSLEQKNTEAFF
TGTGCCAGCAGCTTGGAACAGAAGAACACTGAAGCTTTCTTT
>.|TRBV5-4|.|TRBJ2-5
CASSLYAGAGETQYF
TGTGCCAGCAGCTTGTACGCAGGGGCCGGAGAGACCCAGTACTTC
>few|TRBV5-1|.|TRBJ1-2
CASSLRGTNYGYTF
TGCGCCAGCAGCTTGAGAGGGACTAACTATGGCTACACCTTC
>.|TRBV5-4|.|TRBJ1-2
CASSLAKASPLTGGYTF
TGTGCCAGCAGCTTGGCTAAGGCCAGCCCCTTAACGGGGGGCTACACCTTC
>.|TRBV29-1|.|TRBJ1-3
CSAEGSGNTIYF
TGCAGCGCCGAGGGTTCCGGAAACACCATATATTTT
>once|TRBV25-1|.|TRBJ1-2
CASSGAGNGYTF
TGTGCCAGCAGTGGGGCAGGGAATGGCTACACCTTC
>.|TRBV5-4|.|TRBJ2-7
CASSLGGASSYEQYF
TGTGCCAGCAGCTTGGGCGGGGCAAGCTCCTACGAGCAGTACTTC
>.|TRBV24-1|TRBD1|TRBJ2-2
CATSDSLSAGGVTGELFF
TGTGCCACCAGTGATTCCCTCTCTGCAGGGGGCGTGACCGGGGAGCTGTTTTTT
>once|TRBV2|.|TRBJ2-3
CASERAGFTQYF
TGTGCCAGCGAACGCGCGGGTTTTACGCAGTATTTT
>.|TRBV7-9|TRBD2|TRBJ2-1
CASTLPGLAGGSGNEQFF
TGTGCCAGCACCCTCCCCGGGCTAGCGGGGGGAAGTGGGAATGAGCAGTTCTTC
>.|TRBV9|.|TRBJ1-4
CASSPRQATNEKLFF
TGTGCCAGCAGCCCCCGACAGGCAACTAATGAAAAACTGTTTTTT
>.|TRBV6-6|TRBD1|TRBJ1-1
CASSLWTGGDTEAFF
TGTGCCAGCAGTTTATGGACAGGGGGGGACACTGAAGCTTTCTTT
>.|TRBV2|TRBD1|TRBJ1-1
CASKPGAGGLNTEAFF
TGTGCCAGCAAACCCGGGGCAGGGGGACTGAACACTGAAGCTTTCTTT
>.|TRBV5-4|.|TRBJ2-1
CASSADIAYNEQFF
TGTGCCAGCAGTGCAGACATAGCCTACAATGAGCAGTTCTTC
>few|TRBV28|.|TRBJ2-4
CASSPMDSLNIQYF
TGTGCCAGCAGTCCCATGGACAGTTTAAACATTCAGTACTTC
>once|TRBV9|.|TRBJ1-2
CASSVGRGDGYTF
TGTGCCAGCAGCGTAGGGCGGGGTGATGGCTACACCTTC
>.|TRBV6-5|TRBD1|TRBJ2-7
CASTTGQGPYEQYF
TGTGCCAGCACTACGGGACAGGGACCCTACGAGCAGTACTTC
>once|TRBV11-1|TRBD1|TRBJ2-7
CASSSAGTGNSYEQYF
TGTGCCAGCAGCTCCGCCGGGACAGGGAATTCCTACGAGCAGTACTTC
>.|TRBV18|TRBD1|TRBJ1-6
CASSPSPILEGAAESPLHF
TGTGCCAGCTCACCCTCCCCTATTTTGGAGGGGGCGGCCGAATCACCCCTCCACTTT
>.|TRBV5-1|TRBD1|TRBJ1-1
CASRKGANTEEAFF
TGCGCCAGCAGGAAGGGGGCTAACACTGAGGAAGCTTTCTTT
>.|TRBV10-3|TRBD2|TRBJ2-6
CAISESGLAGGPSGANVLTF
TGTGCCATCAGTGAGTCGGGTCTAGCGGGGGGGCCCTCTGGGGCCAACGTCCTGACTTTC
>once|TRBV30|TRBD1|TRBJ2-2
CAWTQQGADTGELFF
TGTGCCTGGACCCAACAGGGGGCCGACACCGGGGAGCTGTTTTTT
>.|TRBV18|TRBD2|TRBJ2-5
CASVFSGGAGETQYF
TGTGCCAGCGTCTTCAGCGGGGGGGCCGGTGAGACCCAGTACTTC
>.|TRBV4-3|TRBD1|TRBJ1-2
CASSQDRQGGLIYTF
TGCGCCAGCAGCCAAGACAGGCAGGGGGGCCTCATCTACACCTTC
>.|TRBV6-1|.|TRBJ1-4
CATSWSSYEKLFF
TGTGCCACCTCCTGGTCCAGTTATGAAAAACTGTTTTTT
>once|TRBV13|TRBD2|TRBJ2-3
CASILAGGLPDTQYF
TGTGCCAGCATCCTAGCGGGGGGGCTCCCAGATACGCAGTATTTT
>.|TRBV19|.|TRBJ2-3
CASRVAHASLTQYF
TGTGCCAGTAGGGTGGCGCACGCTAGTTTAACGCAGTATTTT
>.|TRBV7-9|TRBD1|TRBJ1-2
CASSPHPGQGGDGYTF
TGTGCCAGCAGCCCCCACCCTGGACAGGGAGGAGATGGCTACACCTTC
>.|TRBV6-5|TRBD1|TRBJ1-1
CASSYSWDSNRAFF
TGTGCCAGCAGTTACTCGTGGGACAGCAATCGAGCTTTCTTT
>few|TRBV6-1|TRBD1|TRBJ2-7
CASSETRWTGYEQYF
TGTGCCAGCAGTGAAACTCGGTGGACAGGGTACGAGCAGTACTTC